This record looks at one T cell receptor beta chain sequence and its context. Its antigen is still unknown. The record originates from a study of beta chain features in type 1 diabetes. Reverse transcribing all isolated RNA meant expressed TCRB transcripts were sequenced. TCRdb's copy holds only in-frame clones and misses some; the assay was immunoSEQ multiplex PCR. Seen here are around 340,000 clones, 9.3% observed once, and the top ten hold roughly 1%. V gave up 1 base and J gave up 3 bases, with 12 bases separating them. Per germline, CDR1 SNHLY and CDR2 FYNNEI. The CDR3 consists of 15 residues. Every single donor gave one heparinised blood draw, and these averaged around 110 mL. Overall study findings and caveats: Shortening that was moderate but significant affected the TCRB CDR3s of Type 1 diabetes patients in all four CD4+ subsets. In the patient group, naive, central memory and Treg TCRB repertoires seemed more alike than in the healthy donor group.

Source material: central memory CD4+ T cells from blood. The chain couples TRBV2 to TRBJ1-2; a weak D match, TRBD1 (5 bases). This clonotype was obtained from a man younger than 45 with type 1 diabetes. The CDR3 DNA follows: TGTGCCAGCAGTGAAGGGGCAGGGTCGCACTATGGCTACACCTTC. It encodes CASSEGAGSHYGYTF.